A single T cell receptor beta chain is shown here with its context. Clones were sequenced by immunoSEQ multiplex PCR, and TCRdb holds only the in-frame ones, with some missing. The sample shows tens of thousands of clones, 91% of them seen only once. CDR3 size: 16 residues. With 7 bases clipped from V and 2 bases from J, the junction kept 8 bases outside the gene matches. CDR1 and CDR2 (germline): SGHRS, YFSETQ. This sample is part of a study of cytomegalovirus exposure and HLA in healthy donors. The chain joins TRBV5-1 to TRBJ2-1; 11 bases are a match to TRBD2. This clonotype was sampled from a man between 18 and 29 years old in good health and CMV-seronegative. The material sequenced was PBMCs. CDR3 DNA sequence: TGCGCCAGCCTTCCCACTAGCGGGAGCACCTACAATGAGCAGTTCTTC. It specifies CASLPTSGSTYNEQFF.